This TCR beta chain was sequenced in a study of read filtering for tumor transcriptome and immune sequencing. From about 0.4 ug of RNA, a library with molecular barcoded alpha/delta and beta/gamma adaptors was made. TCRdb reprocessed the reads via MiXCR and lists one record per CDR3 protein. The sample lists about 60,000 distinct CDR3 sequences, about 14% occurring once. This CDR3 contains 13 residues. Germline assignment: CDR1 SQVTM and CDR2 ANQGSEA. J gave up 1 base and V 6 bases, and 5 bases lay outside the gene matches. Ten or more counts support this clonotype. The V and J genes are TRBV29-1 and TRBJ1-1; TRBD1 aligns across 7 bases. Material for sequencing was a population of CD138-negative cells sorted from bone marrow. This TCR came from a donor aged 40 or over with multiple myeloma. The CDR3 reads CSVHRGQNTEAFF. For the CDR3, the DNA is TGCAGCGTCCACAGGGGCCAGAACACTGAAGCTTTCTTT.